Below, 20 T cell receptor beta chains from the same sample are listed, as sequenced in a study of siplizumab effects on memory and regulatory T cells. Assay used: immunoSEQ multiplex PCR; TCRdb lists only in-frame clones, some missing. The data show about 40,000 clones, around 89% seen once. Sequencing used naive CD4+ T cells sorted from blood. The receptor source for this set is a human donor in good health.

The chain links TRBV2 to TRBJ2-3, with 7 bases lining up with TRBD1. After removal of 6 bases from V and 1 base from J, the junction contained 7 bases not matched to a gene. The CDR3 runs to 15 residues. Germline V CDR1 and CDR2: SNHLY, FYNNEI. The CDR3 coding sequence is TGTGCCAGCAGCCCTAGGGACAGAGGCACAGATACGCAGTATTTT. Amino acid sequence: CASSPRDRGTDTQYF. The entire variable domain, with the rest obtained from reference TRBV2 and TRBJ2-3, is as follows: EPEVTQTPSHQVTQMGQEVILRCVPISNHLYFYWYRQILGQKVEFLVSFYNNEISEKSEIFDDQFSVERPDGSNFTLKIRSTKLEDSAMYFCASSPRDRGTDTQYFGPGTRLTVL.

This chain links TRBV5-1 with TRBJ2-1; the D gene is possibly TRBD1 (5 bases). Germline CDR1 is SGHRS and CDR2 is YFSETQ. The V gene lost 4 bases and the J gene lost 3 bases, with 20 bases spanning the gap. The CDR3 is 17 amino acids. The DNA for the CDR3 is TGCGCCAGCAGCCCAGGCAGATACACAGGAGACTACAATGAGCAGTTCTTC. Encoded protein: CASSPGRYTGDYNEQFF.

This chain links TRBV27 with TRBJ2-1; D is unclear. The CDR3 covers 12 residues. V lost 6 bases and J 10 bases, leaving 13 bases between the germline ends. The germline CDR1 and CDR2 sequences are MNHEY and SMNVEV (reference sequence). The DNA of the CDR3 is TGTGCCAGCAGCCGAGAGCGCCCGGAGCAGTTCTTC. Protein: CASSRERPEQFF.

In DNA form, the CDR3 reads TGTGCCAGCAGCCCCGGGACTAGCGGCAACAATGAGCAGTTCTTC. Translating it yields CASSPGTSGNNEQFF. The chain has TRBV6-4 and TRBJ2-1, with 11 bases lining up with TRBD2. The germline V gene has CDR1 MRHNA and CDR2 SNTAGT. V shed 6 bases, J shed 5 bases, and the junction held 6 bases outside the gene matches. The CDR3 totals 15 residues.

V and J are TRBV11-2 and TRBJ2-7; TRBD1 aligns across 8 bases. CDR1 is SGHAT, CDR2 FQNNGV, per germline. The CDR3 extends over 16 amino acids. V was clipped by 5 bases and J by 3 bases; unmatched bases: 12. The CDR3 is CASSRLLPDRDYEQYF. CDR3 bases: TGTGCCAGCAGCCGGTTGTTACCGGACAGGGACTACGAGCAGTACTTC.

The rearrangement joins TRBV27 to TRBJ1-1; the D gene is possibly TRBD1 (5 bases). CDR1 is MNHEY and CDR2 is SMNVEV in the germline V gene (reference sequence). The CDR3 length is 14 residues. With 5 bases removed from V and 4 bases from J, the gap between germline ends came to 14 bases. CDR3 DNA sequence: TGTGCCAGCAGTCCTGGTGGGGCGGCCACTGAAGCTTTCTTT. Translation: CASSPGGAATEAFF.

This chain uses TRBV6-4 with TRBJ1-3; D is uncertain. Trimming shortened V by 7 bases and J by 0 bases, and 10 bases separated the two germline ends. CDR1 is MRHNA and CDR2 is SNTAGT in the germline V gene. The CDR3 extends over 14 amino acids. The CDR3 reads CASTPGCSGNTIYF. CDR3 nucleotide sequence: TGTGCCAGCACCCCCGGTTGCTCTGGAAACACCATATATTTT.

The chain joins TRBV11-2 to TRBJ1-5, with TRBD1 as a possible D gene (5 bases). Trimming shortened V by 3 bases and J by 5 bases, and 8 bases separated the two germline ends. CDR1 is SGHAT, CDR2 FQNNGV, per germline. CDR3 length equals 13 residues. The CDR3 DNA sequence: TGTGCCAGCAGCTTCCAGGGTCATCAGCCCCAGCATTTT. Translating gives CASSFQGHQPQHF.

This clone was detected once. The CDR3 protein is CASSLETSGGYEQYF. The DNA for the CDR3 is TGTGCCAGCAGCTTGGAGACTAGCGGGGGCTACGAGCAGTACTTC. V and J are TRBV5-6 and TRBJ2-7, with 12 bases aligning to TRBD2. Per the germline V gene, CDR1 is SGHDT and CDR2 is YYEEEE. The CDR3 covers 15 residues. J gave up 3 bases and V 0 bases, and 1 base lay outside the gene matches.

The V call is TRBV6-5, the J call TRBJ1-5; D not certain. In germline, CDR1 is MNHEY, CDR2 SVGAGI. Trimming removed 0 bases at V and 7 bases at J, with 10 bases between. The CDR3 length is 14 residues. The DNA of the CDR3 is TGTGCCAGCAGTTACTCTGTTCGAACCCAGCCCCAGCATTTT. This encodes CASSYSVRTQPQHF.

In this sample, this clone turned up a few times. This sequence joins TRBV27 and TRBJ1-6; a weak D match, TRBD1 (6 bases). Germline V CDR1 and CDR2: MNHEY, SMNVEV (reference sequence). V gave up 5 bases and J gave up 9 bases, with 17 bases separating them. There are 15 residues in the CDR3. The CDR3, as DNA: TGTGCCAGCAGTCACCGGGACAAAGGAGGTTCACCCCTCCACTTT. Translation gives CASSHRDKGGSPLHF.

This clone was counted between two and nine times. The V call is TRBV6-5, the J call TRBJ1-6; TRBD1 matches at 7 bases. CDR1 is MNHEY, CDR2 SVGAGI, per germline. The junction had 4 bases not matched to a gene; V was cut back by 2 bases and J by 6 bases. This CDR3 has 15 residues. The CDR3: CASSYQDRSNSPLHF. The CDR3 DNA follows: TGTGCCAGCAGTTACCAGGACAGGAGTAATTCACCCCTCCACTTT.

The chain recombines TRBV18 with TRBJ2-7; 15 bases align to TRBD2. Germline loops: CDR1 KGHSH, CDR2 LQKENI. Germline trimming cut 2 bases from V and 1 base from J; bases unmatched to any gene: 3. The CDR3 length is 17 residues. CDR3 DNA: TGTGCCAGCTCACCAGGGACTAGCGGGAGGTCGTCCTACGAGCAGTACTTC. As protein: CASSPGTSGRSSYEQYF.

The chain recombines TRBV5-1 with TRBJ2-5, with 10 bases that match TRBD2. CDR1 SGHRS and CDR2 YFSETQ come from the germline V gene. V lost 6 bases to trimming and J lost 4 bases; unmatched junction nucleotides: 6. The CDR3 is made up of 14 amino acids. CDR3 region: CASKRRTSGETQYF. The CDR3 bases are TGCGCCAGCAAAAGGCGGACTAGCGGAGAGACCCAGTACTTC.

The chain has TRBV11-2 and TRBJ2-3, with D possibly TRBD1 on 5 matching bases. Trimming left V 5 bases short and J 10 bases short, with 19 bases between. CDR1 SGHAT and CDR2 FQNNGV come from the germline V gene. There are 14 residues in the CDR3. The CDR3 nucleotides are TGTGCCAGCAGCCGCGCGGCCAGGGAAAGGGCGCAGTATTTT. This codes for CASSRAARERAQYF.

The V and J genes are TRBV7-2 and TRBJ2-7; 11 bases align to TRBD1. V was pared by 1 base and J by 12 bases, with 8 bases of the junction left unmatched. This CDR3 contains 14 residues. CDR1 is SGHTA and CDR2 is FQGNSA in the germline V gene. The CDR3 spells CASSLDDGQGAGYF. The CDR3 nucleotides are TGTGCCAGCAGCTTAGATGATGGACAGGGGGCCGGGTACTTC.

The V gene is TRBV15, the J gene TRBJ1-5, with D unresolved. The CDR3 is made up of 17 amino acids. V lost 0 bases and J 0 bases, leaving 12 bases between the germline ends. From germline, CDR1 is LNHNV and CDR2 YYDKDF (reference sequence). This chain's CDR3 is CATSRDFTGNSNQPQHF. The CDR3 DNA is TGTGCCACCAGCAGAGATTTTACTGGGAATAGCAATCAGCCCCAGCATTTT.

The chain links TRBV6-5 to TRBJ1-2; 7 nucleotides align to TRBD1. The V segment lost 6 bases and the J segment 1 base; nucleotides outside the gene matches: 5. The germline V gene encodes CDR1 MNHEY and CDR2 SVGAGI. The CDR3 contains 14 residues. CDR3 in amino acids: CASSRGQLNYGYTF. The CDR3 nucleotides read TGTGCCAGCAGCCGGGGACAGCTTAACTATGGCTACACCTTC.

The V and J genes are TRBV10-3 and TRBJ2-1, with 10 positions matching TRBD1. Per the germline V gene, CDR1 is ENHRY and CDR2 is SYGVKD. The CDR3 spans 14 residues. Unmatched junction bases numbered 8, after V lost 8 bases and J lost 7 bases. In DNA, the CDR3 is TGTGCCATCGGAAGACAGGGGGCGGTAAATGAGCAGTTCTTC. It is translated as CAIGRQGAVNEQFF.

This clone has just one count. The CDR3 nucleotides are TGCGCCAGCAGAGGGGGGGCTTTAGAGACAGATACGCAGTATTTT. Encoded protein: CASRGGALETDTQYF. The J gene is TRBJ2-3, the V gene TRBV5-1; tentative D call: TRBD2 (7 bases). The CDR3 has 15 residues. Per germline, CDR1 SGHRS and CDR2 YFSETQ. The germline V and J ends were trimmed by 5 bases and 3 bases, with 16 bases remaining between them. Variable domain in full (rest from reference TRBV5-1 and TRBJ2-3): KAGVTQTPRYLIKTRGQQVTLSCSPISGHRSVSWYQQTPGQGLQFLFEYFSETQRNKGNFPGRFSGRQFSNSRSEMNVSTLELGDSALYLCASRGGALETDTQYFGPGTRLTVL.